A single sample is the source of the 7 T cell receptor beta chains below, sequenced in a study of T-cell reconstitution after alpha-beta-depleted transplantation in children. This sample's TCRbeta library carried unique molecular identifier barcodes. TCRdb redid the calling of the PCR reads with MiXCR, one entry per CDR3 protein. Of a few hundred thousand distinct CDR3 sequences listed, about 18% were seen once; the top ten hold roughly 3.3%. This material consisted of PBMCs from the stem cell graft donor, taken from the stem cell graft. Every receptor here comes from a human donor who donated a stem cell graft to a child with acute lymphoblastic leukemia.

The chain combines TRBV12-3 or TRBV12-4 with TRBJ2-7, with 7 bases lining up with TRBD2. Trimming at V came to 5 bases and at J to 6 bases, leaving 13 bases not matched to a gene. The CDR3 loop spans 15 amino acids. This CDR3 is CASSAIEGTTLEQYF. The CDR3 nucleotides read TGTGCCAGCAGTGCCATCGAGGGGACTACCCTCGAGCAGTACTTC.

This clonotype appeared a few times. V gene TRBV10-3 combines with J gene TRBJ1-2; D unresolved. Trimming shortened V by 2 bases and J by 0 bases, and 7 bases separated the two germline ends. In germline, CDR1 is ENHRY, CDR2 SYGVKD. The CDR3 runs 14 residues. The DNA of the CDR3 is TGTGCCATCAGTGAGCCAACTTCTAACTATGGCTACACCTTC. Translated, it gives CAISEPTSNYGYTF.

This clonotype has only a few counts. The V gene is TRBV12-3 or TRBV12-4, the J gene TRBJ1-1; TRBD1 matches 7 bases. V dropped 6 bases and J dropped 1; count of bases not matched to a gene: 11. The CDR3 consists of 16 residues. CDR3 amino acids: CASSAGQVFPNTEAFF. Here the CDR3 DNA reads TGTGCCAGCAGCGCCGGACAGGTTTTCCCGAACACTGAAGCTTTCTTT.

CDR3 protein: CATGQYMNTEAFF. The CDR3 DNA reads as TGTGCCACCGGGCAGTACATGAACACTGAAGCTTTCTTT. The J gene is TRBJ1-1, the V gene TRBV15, with no clear D. V was pared by 8 bases and J by 0 bases, with 10 bases between. The length of the CDR3 is 13 residues. Germline CDR1 and CDR2: LNHNV and YYDKDF (reference sequence).

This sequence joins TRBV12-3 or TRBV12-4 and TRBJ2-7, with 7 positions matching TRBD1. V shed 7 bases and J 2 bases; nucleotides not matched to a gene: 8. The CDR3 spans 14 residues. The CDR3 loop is CASTTGYKTYEQYF. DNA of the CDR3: TGTGCCAGCACGACAGGGTATAAGACCTACGAGCAGTACTTC.

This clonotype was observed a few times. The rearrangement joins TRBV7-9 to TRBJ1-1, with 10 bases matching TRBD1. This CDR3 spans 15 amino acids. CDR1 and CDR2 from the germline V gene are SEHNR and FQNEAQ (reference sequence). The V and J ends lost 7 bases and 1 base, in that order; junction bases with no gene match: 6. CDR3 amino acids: CASNTRDRGNTEAFF. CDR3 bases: TGTGCCAGCAACACAAGGGACAGGGGGAACACTGAAGCTTTCTTT.

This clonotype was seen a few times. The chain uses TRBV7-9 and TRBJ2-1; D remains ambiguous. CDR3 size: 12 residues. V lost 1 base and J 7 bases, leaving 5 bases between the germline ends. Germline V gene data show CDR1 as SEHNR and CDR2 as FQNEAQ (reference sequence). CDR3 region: CASSLGWNEQFF. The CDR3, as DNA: TGTGCCAGCAGCTTAGGGTGGAATGAGCAGTTCTTC.